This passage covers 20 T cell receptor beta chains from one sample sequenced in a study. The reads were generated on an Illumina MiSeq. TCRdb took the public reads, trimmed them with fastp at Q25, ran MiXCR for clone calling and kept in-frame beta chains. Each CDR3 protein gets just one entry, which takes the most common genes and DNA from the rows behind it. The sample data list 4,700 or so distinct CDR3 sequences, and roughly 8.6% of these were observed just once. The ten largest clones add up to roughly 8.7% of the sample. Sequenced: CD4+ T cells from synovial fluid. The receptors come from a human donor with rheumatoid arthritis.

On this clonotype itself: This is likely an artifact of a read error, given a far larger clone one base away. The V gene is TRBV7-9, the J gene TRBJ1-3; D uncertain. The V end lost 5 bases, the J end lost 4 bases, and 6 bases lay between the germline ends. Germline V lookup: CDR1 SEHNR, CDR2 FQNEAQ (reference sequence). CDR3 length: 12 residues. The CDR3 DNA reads TGTGCCAGCAGCGCCGGAGGAAACACCATATATTTT. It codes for CASSAGGNTIYF.

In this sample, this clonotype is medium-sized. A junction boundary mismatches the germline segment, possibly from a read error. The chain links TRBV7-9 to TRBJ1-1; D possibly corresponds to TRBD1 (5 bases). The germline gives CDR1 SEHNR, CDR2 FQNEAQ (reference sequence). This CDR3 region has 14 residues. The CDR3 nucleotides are TGTGCCAGCAGCCTAGCTGGGGCTAACACTGAAGCTTTCTTT. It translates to CASSLAGANTEAFF.

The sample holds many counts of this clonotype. CDR3 sequence reads: CASSLGANYEQYF. CDR3 bases: TGTGCCAGCTCACTGGGCGCCAACTACGAGCAGTACTTC. The V gene is TRBV18, the J gene TRBJ2-7, with D unresolved. Germline CDR1 reads KGHSH; CDR2 reads LQKENI. CDR3 size: 13 residues. Trimming took 4 bases from V and 3 from J, leaving 10 bases between them. The entire variable domain, with the rest obtained from reference TRBV18 and TRBJ2-7, is as follows: NAGVMQNPRHLVRRRGQEARLRCSPMKGHSHVYWYRQLPEEGLKFMVYLQKENIIDESGMPKERFSAEFPKEGPSILRIQQVVRGDSAAYFCASSLGANYEQYFGPGTRLTVT.

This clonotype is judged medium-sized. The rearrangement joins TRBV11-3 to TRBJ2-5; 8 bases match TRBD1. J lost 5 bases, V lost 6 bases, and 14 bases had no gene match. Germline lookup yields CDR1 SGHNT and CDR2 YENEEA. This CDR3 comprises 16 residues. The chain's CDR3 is CASSSHGQGGGETQYF. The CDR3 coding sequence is TGTGCCAGCAGTTCACACGGACAGGGAGGCGGGGAGACCCAGTACTTC.

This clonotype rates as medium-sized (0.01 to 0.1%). For the CDR3, the DNA is TGCGCCAGCAGCTCAGAGGGACTAGCCCACACCGGGGAGCTGTTTTTT. Amino acids: CASSSEGLAHTGELFF. V gene TRBV5-1 combines with J gene TRBJ2-2; 9 bases are shared with TRBD2. CDR1 is SGHRS, CDR2 YFSETQ, per germline. With 3 bases clipped from V and 3 bases from J, the junction kept 6 bases outside the gene matches. This CDR3 comprises 16 residues.

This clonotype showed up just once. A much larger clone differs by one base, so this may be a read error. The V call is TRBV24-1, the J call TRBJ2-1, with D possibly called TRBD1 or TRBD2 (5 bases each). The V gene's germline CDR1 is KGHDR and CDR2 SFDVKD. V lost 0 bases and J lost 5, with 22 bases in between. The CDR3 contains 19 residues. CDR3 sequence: CATSDLRDERGAGNNEQFF. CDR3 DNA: TGTGCCACCAGTGATTTGAGGGACGAGAGGGGAGCCGGGAACAATGAGCAGTTCTTC.

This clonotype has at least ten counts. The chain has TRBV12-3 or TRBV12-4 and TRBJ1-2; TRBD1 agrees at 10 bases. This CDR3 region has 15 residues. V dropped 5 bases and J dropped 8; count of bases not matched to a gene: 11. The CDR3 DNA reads TGTGCCAGCAGTCCGATTGGGACAGGGGCTTACGGCTACACCTTC. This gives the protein CASSPIGTGAYGYTF.

This chain's CDR3 is CASSFLHGGRSPLHF. CDR3 DNA sequence: TGTGCCAGCAGTTTCCTACATGGGGGCCGCTCACCCCTCCACTTT. The gene calls are TRBV28 and TRBJ1-6; a weak D match, TRBD1 (6 bases). The length of the CDR3 is 15 residues. The ends were cut back, 3 bases at V and 10 bases at J, with 16 bases in the middle. Germline V gene lookup returns CDR1 MDHEN and CDR2 SYDVKM.

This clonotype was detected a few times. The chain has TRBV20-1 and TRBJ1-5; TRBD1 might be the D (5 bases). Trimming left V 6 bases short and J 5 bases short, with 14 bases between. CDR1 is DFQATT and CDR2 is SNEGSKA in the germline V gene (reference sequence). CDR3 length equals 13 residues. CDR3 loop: CSASGLHDQPQHF. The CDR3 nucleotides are TGCAGTGCCTCGGGACTTCACGATCAGCCCCAGCATTTT.

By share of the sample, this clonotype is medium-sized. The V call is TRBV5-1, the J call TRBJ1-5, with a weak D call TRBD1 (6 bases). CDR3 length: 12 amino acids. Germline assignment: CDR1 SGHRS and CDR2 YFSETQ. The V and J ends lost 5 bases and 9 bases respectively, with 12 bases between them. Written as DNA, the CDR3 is TGCGCCAGCAGGGGAGAGGGGGGGCCCCAGCATTTT. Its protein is CASRGEGGPQHF.

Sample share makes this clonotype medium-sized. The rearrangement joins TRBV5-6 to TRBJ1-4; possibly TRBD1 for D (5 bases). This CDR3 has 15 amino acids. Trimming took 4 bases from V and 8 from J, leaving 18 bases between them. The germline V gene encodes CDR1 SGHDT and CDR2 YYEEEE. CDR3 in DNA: TGTGCCAGCAGCCTTGCATCCCAGGGTTGGGAAAAACTGTTTTTT. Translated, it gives CASSLASQGWEKLFF.

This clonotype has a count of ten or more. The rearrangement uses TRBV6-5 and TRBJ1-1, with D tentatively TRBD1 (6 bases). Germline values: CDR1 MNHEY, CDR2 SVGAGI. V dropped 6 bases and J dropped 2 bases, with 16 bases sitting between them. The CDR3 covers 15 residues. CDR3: CASRGARSQNTEAFF. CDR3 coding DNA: TGTGCCAGCAGGGGGGCCCGATCCCAAAACACTGAAGCTTTCTTT.

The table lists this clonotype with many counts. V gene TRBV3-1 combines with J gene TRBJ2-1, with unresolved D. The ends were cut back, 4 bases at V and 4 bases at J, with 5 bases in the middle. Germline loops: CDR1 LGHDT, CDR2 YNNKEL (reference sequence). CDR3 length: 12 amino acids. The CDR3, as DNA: TGTGCCAGCAGCCGTCTTTACAATGAGCAGTTCTTC. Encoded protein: CASSRLYNEQFF.

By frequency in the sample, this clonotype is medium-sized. This chain's CDR3 is CASSTGQAREQYF. CDR3 coding DNA: TGTGCCAGCAGCACCGGACAGGCCCGCGAGCAGTACTTC. The chain has TRBV5-6 and TRBJ2-7, with 7 bases lining up with TRBD1. Losses at the gene ends were 4 bases for V and 6 bases for J; bases not matched to a gene: 7. This CDR3 region has 13 residues. Looked up from germline, CDR1 is SGHDT and CDR2 is YYEEEE.

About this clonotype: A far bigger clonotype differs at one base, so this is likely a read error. CDR3 DNA sequence: TGCAGCACGTCCTCCCAGGGGAAGCAACACAATGAGCAGTACTTC. Translation gives CSTSSQGKQHNEQYF. The chain joins TRBV29-1 to TRBJ2-7, with D possibly being TRBD1 (6 bases). The CDR3 is 15 amino acids. Deletions cut 8 bases from V and 7 bases from J, with 27 bases between. Germline values: CDR1 SQVTM, CDR2 ANQGSEA.

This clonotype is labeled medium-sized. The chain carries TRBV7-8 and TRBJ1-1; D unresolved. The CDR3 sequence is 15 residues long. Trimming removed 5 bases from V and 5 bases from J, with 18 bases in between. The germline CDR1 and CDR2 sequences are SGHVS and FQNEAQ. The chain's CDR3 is CASSRDGRGETEAFF. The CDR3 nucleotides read TGTGCCAGCAGCAGAGACGGCCGCGGGGAGACTGAAGCTTTCTTT.

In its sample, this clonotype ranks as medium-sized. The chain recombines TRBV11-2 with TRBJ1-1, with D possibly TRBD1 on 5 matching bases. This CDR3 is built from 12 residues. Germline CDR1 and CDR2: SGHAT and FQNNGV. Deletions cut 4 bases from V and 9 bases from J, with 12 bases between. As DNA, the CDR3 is TGTGCCAGCAGCTATCGGGACTCACAAGCTTTCTTT. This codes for CASSYRDSQAFF.

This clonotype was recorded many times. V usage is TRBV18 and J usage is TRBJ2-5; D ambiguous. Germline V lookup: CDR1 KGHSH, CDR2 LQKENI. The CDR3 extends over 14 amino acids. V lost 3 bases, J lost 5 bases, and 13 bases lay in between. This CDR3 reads CASSPVGMGETQYF. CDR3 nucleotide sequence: TGTGCCAGCTCACCTGTCGGCATGGGGGAGACCCAGTACTTC. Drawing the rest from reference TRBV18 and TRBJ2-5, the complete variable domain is NAGVMQNPRHLVRRRGQEARLRCSPMKGHSHVYWYRQLPEEGLKFMVYLQKENIIDESGMPKERFSAEFPKEGPSILRIQQVVRGDSAAYFCASSPVGMGETQYFGPGTRLLVL.

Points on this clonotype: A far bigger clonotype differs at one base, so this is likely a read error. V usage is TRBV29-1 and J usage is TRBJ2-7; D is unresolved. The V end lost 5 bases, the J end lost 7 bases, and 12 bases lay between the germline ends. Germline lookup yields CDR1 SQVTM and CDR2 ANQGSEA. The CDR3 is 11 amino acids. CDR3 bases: TGCAGCGTTTCCAACTACAATGAGCAGTACTTC. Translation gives CSVSNYNEQYF.

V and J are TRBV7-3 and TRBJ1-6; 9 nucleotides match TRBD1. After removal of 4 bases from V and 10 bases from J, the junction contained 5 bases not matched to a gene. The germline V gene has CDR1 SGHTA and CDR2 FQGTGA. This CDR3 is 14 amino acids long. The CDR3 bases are TGTGCCAGCAGCTCCGGGACAGGGACCTCACCCCTCCACTTT. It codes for CASSSGTGTSPLHF.